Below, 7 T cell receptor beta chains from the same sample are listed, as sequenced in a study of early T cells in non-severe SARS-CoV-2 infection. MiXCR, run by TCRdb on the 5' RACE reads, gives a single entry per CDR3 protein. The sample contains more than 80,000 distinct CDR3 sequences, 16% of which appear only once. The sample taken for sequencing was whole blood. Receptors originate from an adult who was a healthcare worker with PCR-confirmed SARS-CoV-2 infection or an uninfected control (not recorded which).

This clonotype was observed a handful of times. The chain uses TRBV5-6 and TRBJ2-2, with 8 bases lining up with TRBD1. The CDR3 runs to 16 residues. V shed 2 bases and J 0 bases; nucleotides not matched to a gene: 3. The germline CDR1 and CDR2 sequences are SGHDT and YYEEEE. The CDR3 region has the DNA TGTGCCAGCAGCTTACTGGGACAGGCGAACACCGGGGAGCTGTTTTTT. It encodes CASSLLGQANTGELFF.

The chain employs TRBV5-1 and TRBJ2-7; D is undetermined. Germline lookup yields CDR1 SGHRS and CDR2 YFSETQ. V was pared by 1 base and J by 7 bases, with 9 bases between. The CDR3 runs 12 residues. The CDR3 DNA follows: TGCGCCAGCAGCTTGACGTCTGCTGAGCAGTACTTC. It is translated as CASSLTSAEQYF.

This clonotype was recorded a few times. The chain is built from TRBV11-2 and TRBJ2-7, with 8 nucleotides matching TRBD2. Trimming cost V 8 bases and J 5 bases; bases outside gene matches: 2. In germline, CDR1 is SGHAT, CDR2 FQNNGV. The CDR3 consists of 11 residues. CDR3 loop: CASGTRDEQYF. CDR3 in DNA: TGTGCCAGCGGGACTAGGGACGAGCAGTACTTC.

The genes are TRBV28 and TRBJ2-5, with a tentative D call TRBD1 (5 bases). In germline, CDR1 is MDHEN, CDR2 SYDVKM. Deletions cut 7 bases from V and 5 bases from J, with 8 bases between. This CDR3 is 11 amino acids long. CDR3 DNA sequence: TGTGCCAGCACCTCAGGGGAGACCCAGTACTTC. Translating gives CASTSGETQYF.

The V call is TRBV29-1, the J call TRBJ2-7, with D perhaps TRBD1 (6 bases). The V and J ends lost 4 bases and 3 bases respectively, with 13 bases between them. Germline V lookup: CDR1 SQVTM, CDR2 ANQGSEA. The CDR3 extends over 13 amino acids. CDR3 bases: TGCAGCGTTGTCCCGGACAGAGACTACGAGCAGTACTTC. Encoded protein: CSVVPDRDYEQYF.

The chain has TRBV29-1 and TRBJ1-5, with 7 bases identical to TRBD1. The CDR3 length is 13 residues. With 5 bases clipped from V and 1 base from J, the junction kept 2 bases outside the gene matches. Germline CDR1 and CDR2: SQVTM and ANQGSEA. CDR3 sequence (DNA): TGCAGCGTTAGACAGGGAAGCAATCAGCCCCAGCATTTT. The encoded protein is CSVRQGSNQPQHF.

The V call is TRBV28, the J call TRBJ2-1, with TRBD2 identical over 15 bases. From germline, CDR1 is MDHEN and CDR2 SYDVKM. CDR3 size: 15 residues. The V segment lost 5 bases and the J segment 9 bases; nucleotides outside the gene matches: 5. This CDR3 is CASSRGTSGRPEQFF. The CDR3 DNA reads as TGTGCCAGCAGTCGCGGGACTAGCGGGAGGCCTGAGCAGTTCTTC.